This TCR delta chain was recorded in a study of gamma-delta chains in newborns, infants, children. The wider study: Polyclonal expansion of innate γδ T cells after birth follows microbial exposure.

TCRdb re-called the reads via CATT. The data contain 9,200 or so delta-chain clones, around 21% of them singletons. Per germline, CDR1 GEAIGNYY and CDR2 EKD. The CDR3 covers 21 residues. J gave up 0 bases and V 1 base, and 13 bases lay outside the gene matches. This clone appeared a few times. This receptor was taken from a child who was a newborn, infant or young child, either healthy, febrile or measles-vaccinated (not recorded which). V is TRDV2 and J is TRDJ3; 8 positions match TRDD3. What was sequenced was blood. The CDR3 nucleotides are TGTGCCTGTGACACATTACGTACTGGGGGCCTTAGCTCCTGGGACACCCGACAGATGTTTTTC. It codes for CACDTLRTGGLSSWDTRQMFF.